This T cell receptor beta chain was captured in a study of neurological immune-mediated disorders. This clonotype was detected ten times or more. Each CDR3 protein is one row after TCRdb ran MiXCR on the 5' RACE reads. The sample records about 30,000 distinct CDR3 sequences, around 5.9% being singletons. The length of the CDR3 is 15 residues. Germline V gives CDR1 DFQATT, CDR2 SNEGSKA (reference sequence). Trimming cost V 6 bases and J 2 bases; bases outside gene matches: 6. The sequenced sample consisted of CD4+ T cells from blood. The receptor was isolated from a woman between 45 and 60 years old in good health. This chain connects TRBV20-1 to TRBJ2-3, with 12 bases aligning to TRBD2. The CDR3 protein is CSAKGTSGYTDTQYF. The CDR3 DNA follows: TGCAGTGCAAAGGGGACTAGCGGGTACACAGATACGCAGTATTTT.